One T cell receptor beta chain is described in this entry. Other DNA sequences in this specimen translate into the identical CDR3. This entry is derived from a study of cytomegalovirus exposure and HLA in healthy donors. PCR primers comprised 60 Vbeta and 13 Jbeta primers. TCRdb's table, derived via immunoSEQ multiplex PCR, lists solely in-frame clones and lacks some. Of some 190,000 clones listed, about four fifths are singletons. This CDR3 region has 14 residues. Losses at the gene ends were 3 bases for V and 5 bases for J; bases not matched to a gene: 5. Germline assignment: CDR1 SEHNR and CDR2 FQNEAQ (reference sequence).

This receptor was obtained from a woman in her twenties or thirties in good health and CMV-seropositive. The rearrangement uses TRBV7-9 and TRBJ1-1, with TRBD1 identical over 8 bases. Material: PBMCs. The CDR3, as DNA: TGTGCCAGCAGCTTGGAGACAGGGGTGACTGAAGCTTTCTTT. It codes for CASSLETGVTEAFF.